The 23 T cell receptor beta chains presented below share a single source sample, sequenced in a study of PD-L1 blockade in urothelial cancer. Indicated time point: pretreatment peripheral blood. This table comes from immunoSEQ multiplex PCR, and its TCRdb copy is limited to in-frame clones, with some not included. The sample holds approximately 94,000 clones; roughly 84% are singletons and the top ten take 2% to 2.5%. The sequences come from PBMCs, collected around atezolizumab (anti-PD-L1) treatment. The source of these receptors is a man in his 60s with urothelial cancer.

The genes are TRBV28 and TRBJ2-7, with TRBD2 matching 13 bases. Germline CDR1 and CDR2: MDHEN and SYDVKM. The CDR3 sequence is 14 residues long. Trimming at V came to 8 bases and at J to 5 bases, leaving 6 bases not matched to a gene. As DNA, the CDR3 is TGTGCCAGCGCGACTAGCGGGAGGCGCCACGAGCAGTACTTC. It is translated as CASATSGRRHEQYF.

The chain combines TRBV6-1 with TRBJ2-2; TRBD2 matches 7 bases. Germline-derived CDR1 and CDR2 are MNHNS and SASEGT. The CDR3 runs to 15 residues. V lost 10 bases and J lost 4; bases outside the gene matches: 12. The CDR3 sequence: CATSAGSRITGELFF. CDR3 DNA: TGTGCCACCTCAGCGGGGAGTCGGATCACCGGGGAGCTGTTTTTT.

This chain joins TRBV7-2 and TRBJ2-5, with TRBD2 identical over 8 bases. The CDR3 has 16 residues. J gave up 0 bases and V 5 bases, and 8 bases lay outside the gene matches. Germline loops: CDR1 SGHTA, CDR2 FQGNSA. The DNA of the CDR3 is TGTGCCAGCAGCGGCCTGGCTAGCGGGTACCAAGAGACCCAGTACTTC. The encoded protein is CASSGLASGYQETQYF.

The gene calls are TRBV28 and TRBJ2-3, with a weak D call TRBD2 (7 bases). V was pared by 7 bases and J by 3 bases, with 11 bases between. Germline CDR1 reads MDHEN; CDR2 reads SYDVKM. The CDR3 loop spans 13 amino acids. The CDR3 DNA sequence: TGTGCCAGCAAAAGGGGGGGGACAGATACGCAGTATTTT. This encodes CASKRGGTDTQYF. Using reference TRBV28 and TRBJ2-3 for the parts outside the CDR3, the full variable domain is DVKVTQSSRYLVKRTGEKVFLECVQDMDHENMFWYRQDPGLGLRLIYFSYDVKMKEKGDIPEGYSVSREKKERFSLILESASTNQTSMYLCASKRGGTDTQYFGPGTRLTVL.

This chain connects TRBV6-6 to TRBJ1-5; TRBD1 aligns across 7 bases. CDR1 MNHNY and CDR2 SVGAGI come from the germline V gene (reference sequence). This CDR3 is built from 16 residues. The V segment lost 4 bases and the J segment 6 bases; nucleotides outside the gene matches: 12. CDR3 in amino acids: CASSWGEGQAFQPQHF. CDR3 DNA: TGTGCCAGCAGTTGGGGGGAAGGACAGGCGTTTCAGCCCCAGCATTTT.

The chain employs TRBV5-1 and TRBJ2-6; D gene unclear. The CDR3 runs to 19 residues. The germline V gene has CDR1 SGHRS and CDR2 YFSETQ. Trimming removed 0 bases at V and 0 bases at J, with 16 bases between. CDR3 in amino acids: CASSLAASLTFSGANVLTF. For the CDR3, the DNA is TGCGCCAGCAGCTTGGCTGCCAGTTTAACCTTCTCTGGGGCCAACGTCCTGACTTTC.

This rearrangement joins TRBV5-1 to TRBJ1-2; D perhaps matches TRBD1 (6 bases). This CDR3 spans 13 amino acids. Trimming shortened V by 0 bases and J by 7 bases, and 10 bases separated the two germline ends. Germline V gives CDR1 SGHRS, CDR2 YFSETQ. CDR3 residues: CASSLEVGAGYTF. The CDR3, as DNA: TGCGCCAGCAGCTTGGAAGTGGGGGCTGGCTACACCTTC.

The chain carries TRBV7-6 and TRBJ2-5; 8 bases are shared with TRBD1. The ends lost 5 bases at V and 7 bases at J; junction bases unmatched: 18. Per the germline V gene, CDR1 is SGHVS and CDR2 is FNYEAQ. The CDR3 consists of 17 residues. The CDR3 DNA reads TGTGCCAGCAGCCAACCCGCCGCCCCGACAGGGGAAGTGACCCAGTACTTC. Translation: CASSQPAAPTGEVTQYF.

This chain's CDR3 is CASRFSGRTYNEQFF. CDR3 DNA sequence: TGTGCCAGCAGGTTTAGCGGGAGAACCTACAATGAGCAGTTCTTC. The rearrangement links TRBV28 to TRBJ2-1; TRBD2 matches at 9 bases. J was trimmed by 2 bases and V by 6 bases; bases with no gene match: 5. The CDR3 has 15 residues. Per the germline V gene, CDR1 is MDHEN and CDR2 is SYDVKM.

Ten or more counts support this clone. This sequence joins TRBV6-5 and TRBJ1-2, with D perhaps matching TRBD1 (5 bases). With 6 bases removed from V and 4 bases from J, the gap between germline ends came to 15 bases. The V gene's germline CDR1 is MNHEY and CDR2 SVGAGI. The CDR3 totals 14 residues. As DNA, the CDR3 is TGTGCCAGCAGGCCCGCGGGGGGGGTCTATGGCTACACCTTC. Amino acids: CASRPAGGVYGYTF.

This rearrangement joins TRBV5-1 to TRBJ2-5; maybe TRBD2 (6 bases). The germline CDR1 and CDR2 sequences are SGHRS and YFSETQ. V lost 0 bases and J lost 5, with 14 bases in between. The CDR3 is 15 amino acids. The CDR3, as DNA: TGCGCCAGCAGCTTGGTGGCTAGCGAAGCGGAGACCCAGTACTTC. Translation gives CASSLVASEAETQYF.

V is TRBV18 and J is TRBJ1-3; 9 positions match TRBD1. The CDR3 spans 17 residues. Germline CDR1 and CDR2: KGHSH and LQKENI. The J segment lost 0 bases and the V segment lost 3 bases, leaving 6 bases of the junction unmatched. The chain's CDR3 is CASSPTGGSSSGNTIYF. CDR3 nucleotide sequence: TGTGCCAGCTCACCTACAGGGGGCTCTTCCTCTGGAAACACCATATATTTT.

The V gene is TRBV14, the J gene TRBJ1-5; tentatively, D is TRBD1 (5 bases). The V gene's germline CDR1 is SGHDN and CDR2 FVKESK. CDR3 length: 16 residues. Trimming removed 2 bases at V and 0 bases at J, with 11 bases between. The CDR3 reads CASSQSGQYSNQPQHF. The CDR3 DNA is TGTGCCAGCAGCCAATCAGGGCAGTATAGCAATCAGCCCCAGCATTTT. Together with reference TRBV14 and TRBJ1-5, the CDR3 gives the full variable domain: EAGVTQFPSHSVIEKGQTVTLRCDPISGHDNLYWYRRVMGKEIKFLLHFVKESKQDESGMPNNRFLAERTGGTYSTLKVQPAELEDSGVYFCASSQSGQYSNQPQHFGDGTRLSIL.

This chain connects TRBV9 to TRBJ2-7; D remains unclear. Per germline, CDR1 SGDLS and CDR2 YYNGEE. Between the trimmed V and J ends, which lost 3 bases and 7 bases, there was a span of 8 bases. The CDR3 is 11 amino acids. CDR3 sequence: CASSDPGEQYF. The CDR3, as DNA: TGTGCCAGCAGCGACCCAGGAGAGCAGTACTTC.

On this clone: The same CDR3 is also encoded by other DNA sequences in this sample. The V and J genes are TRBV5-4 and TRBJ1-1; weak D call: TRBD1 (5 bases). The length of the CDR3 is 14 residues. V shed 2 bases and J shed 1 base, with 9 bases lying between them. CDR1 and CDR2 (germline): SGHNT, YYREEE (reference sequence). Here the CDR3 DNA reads TGTGCCAGCAGCTTCGGCCAGGGGAACACTGAAGCTTTCTTT. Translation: CASSFGQGNTEAFF.

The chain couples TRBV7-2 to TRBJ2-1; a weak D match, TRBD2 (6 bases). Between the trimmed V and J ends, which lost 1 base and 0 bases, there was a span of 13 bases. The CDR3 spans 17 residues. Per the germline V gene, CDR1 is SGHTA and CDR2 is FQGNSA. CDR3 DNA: TGTGCCAGCAGCTTAGAGGTTGGAGGGCTCTCCTACAATGAGCAGTTCTTC. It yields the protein CASSLEVGGLSYNEQFF.

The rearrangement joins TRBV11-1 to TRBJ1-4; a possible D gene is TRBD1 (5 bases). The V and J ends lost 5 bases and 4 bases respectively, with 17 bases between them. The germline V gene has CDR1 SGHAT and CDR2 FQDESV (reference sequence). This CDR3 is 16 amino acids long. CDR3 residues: CASSPGPTENNEKLFF. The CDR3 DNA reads TGTGCCAGCAGCCCCGGGCCGACAGAAAATAATGAAAAACTGTTTTTT.

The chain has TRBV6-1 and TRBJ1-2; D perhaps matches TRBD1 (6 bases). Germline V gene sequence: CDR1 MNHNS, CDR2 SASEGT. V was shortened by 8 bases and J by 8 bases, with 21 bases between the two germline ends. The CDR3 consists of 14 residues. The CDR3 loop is CASSGGGLRGGYTF. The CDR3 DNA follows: TGTGCCAGCTCAGGCGGGGGGCTAAGGGGAGGCTACACCTTC.

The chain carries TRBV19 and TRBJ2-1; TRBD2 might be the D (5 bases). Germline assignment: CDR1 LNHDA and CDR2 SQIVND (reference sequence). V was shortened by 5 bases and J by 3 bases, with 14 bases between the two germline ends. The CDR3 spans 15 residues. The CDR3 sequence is CASSPLPGNYNEQFF. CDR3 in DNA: TGTGCCAGTAGTCCCCTGCCGGGGAACTACAATGAGCAGTTCTTC.

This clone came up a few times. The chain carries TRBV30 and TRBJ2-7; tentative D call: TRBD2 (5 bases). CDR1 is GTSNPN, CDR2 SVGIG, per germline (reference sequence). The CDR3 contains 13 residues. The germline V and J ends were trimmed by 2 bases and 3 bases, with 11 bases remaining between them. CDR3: CAWSMTGIYEQYF. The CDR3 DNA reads TGTGCCTGGAGTATGACGGGAATCTACGAGCAGTACTTC.

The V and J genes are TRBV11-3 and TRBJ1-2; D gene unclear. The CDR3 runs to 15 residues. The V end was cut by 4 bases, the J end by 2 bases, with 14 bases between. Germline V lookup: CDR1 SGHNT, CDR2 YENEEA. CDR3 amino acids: CASSSGEVRNYGYTF. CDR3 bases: TGTGCCAGCAGCTCTGGGGAGGTCCGGAACTATGGCTACACCTTC.

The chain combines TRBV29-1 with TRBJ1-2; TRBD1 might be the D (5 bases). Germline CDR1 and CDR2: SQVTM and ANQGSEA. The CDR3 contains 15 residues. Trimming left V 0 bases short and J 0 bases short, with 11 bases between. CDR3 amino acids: CSVEDQTATNYGYTF. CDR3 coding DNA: TGCAGCGTTGAAGATCAGACAGCGACTAACTATGGCTACACCTTC.

CDR3 sequence: CASSPDYRETQYF. As DNA, the CDR3 is TGTGCCAGCAGCCCTGATTATCGGGAGACCCAGTACTTC. The chain couples TRBV9 to TRBJ2-5; D unresolved. The CDR3 contains 13 residues. Between the trimmed V and J ends, which lost 4 bases and 5 bases, there was a span of 12 bases. The germline gives CDR1 SGDLS, CDR2 YYNGEE.